Here is one TCR beta chain with its context. The PCR was carried out with 60 Vbeta primers and 13 Jbeta primers. Clones were read by immunoSEQ multiplex PCR, and TCRdb kept only the in-frame ones, dropping some. The sample has hundreds of thousands of clones, over 60% seen once; the top ten hold approximately 1.8%. This sample is part of a study of cytomegalovirus exposure and HLA in healthy donors. CDR3 size: 15 residues. Germline values: CDR1 SGHVS, CDR2 FNYEAQ. The V gene end was trimmed by 3 bases and the J gene end by 4 bases; junction bases not matched to a gene: 7. The TCR comes from a male donor in good health and CMV-seronegative. Sequencing input: PBMCs. The chain joins TRBV7-6 to TRBJ2-7; 9 bases are a match to TRBD2. As DNA, the CDR3 is TGTGCCAGCAGCTTGGCAGCAGCGGGAGGATACGAGCAGTACTTC. This sequence encodes CASSLAAAGGYEQYF.